These 2 T cell receptor beta chains share one sample of origin, sequenced in a study of cytomegalovirus exposure and HLA in healthy donors. The study ran its PCR with 60 Vbeta and 13 Jbeta primers. Using immunoSEQ multiplex PCR, the repertoire was profiled, and TCRdb retains in-frame clones only, with some absent. This sample has about 160,000 clones, with over 70% found just once. The sample taken for sequencing was PBMCs. These receptors all stem from a woman aged 40 to 55 in good health and CMV-seropositive.

The chain carries TRBV7-8 and TRBJ1-2; tentative D call: TRBD1 (6 bases). The CDR3 is 15 residues long. In germline, CDR1 is SGHVS, CDR2 FQNEAQ. V was trimmed by 5 bases and J by 2 bases, leaving 15 bases between them. The CDR3: CASSPGVGLNYGYTF. The CDR3 coding sequence is TGTGCCAGCAGCCCAGGGGTGGGCCTGAACTATGGCTACACCTTC.

The chain uses TRBV7-8 and TRBJ2-5; 11 bases fit TRBD1. There are 15 residues in the CDR3. J was trimmed by 1 base and V by 4 bases; bases with no gene match: 2. CDR1 is SGHVS and CDR2 is FQNEAQ in the germline V gene. CDR3 bases: TGTGCCAGCAGCTCGGGACAGGGGGTCCAAGAGACCCAGTACTTC. Its protein is CASSSGQGVQETQYF.